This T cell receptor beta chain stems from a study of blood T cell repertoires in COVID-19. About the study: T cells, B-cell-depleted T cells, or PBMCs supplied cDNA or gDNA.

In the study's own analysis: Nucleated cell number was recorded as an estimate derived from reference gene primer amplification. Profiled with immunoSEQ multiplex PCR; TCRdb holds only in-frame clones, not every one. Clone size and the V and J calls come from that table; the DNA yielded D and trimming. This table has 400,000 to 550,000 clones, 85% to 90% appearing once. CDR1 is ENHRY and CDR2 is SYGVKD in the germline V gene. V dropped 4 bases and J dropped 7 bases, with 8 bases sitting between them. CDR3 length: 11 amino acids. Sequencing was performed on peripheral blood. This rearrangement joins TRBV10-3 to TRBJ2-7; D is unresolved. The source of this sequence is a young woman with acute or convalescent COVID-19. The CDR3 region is CAISAVQEQYF. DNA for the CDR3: TGTGCCATCAGTGCTGTCCAGGAGCAGTACTTC.